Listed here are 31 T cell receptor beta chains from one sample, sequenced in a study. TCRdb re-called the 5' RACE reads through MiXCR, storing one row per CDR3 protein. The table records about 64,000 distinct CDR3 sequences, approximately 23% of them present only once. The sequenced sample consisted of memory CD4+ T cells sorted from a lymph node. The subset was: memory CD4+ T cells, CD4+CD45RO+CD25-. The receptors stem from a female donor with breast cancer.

CDR3 residues: CASSREGLADTQHF. CDR3 DNA: TGCGCCAGCTCACGGGAGGGCCTCGCAGATACGCAGCATTTT. The chain has TRBV5-1 and TRBJ2-3; D ambiguous. The end of the DNA fits TRBJ1-5 better, so the J call may be wrong. Germline lookup yields CDR1 SGHRS and CDR2 YFSETQ. The CDR3 consists of 14 residues.

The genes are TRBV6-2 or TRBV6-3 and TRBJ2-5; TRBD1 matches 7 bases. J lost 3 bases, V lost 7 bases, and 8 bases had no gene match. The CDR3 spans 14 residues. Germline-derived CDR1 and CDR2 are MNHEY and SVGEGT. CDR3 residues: CASTPGTAEETQYF. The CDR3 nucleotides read TGTGCCAGCACCCCCGGGACAGCAGAAGAGACCCAGTACTTC.

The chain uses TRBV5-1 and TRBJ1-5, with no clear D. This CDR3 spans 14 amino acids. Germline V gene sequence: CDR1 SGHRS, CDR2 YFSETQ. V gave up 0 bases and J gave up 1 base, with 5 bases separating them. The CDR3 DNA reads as TGCGCCAGCAGCTTGGTTGGAAGCAATCAGCCCCAGCATTTT. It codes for CASSLVGSNQPQHF. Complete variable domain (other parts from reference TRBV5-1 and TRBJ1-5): KAGVTQTPRYLIKTRGQQVTLSCSPISGHRSVSWYQQTPGQGLQFLFEYFSETQRNKGNFPGRFSGRQFSNSRSEMNVSTLELGDSALYLCASSLVGSNQPQHFGDGTRLSIL.

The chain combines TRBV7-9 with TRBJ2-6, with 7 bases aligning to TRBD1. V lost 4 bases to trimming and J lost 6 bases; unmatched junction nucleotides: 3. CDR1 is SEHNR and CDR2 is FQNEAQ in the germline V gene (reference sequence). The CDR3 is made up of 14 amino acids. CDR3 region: CASSSDRSANVLTF. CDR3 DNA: TGTGCCAGCAGCTCGGACAGGTCGGCCAACGTCCTGACTTTC.

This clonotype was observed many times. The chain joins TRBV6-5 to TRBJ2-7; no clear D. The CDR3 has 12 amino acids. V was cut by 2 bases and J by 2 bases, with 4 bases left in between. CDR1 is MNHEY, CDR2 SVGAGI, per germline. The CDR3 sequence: CASSYGTYEQYF. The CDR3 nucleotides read TGTGCCAGCAGTTACGGGACCTACGAGCAGTACTTC.

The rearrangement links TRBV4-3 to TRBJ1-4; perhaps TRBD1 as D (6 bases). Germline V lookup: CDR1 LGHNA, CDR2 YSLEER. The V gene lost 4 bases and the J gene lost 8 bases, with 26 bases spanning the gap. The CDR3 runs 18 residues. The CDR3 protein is CASSREVYGTSHGEKLFF. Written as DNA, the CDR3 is TGCGCCAGCAGCCGAGAAGTTTATGGGACATCACATGGGGAAAAACTGTTTTTT.

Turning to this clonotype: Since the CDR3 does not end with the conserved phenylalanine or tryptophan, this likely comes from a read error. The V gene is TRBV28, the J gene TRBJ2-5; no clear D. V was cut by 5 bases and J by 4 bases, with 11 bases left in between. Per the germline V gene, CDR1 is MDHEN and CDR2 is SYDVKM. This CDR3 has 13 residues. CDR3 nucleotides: TGTGCCAGCAGTCAAGCCGTAGCAGAGACCCAGTACTCC. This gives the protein CASSQAVAETQYS.

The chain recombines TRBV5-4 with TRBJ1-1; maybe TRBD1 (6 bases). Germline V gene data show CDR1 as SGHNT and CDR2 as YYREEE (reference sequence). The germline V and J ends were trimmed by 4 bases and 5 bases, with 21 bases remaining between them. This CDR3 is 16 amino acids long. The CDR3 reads CASSLKVGPRGTEAFF. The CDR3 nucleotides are TGTGCCAGCAGCCTAAAAGTGGGACCGAGGGGGACTGAAGCTTTCTTT. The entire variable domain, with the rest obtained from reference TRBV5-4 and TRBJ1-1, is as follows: ETGVTQSPTHLIKTRGQQVTLRCSSQSGHNTVSWYQQALGQGPQFIFQYYREEENGRGNFPPRFSGLQFPNYSSELNVNALELDDSALYLCASSLKVGPRGTEAFFGQGTRLTVV.

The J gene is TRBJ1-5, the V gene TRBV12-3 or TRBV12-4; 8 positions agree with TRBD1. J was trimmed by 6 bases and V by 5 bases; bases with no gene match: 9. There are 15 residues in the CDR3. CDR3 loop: CASSPQGARSQPQHF. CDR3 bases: TGTGCCAGCAGTCCCCAGGGGGCCCGTAGTCAGCCCCAGCATTTT.

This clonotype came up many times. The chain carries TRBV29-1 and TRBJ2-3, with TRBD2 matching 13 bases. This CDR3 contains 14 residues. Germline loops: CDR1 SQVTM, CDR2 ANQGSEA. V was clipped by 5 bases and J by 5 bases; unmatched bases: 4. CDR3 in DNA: TGCAGCGTTACTAGCGGGGGGGCCAGAGATACGCAGTATTTT. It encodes CSVTSGGARDTQYF.

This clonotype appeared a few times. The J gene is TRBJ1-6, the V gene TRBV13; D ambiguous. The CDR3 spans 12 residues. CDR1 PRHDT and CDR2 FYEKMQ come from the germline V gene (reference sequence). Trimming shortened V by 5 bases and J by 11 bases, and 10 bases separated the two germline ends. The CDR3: CASSQRQPPLHF. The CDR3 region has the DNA TGTGCCAGCAGCCAACGACAACCACCCCTCCACTTT.

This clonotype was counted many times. The CDR3 DNA sequence: TGTGCCAGTAACCGCGGGGACTCGAGTCGGTTCTTC. This translates into CASNRGDSSRFF. J is TRBJ2-1 and V is TRBV6-1; TRBD2 might be the D (6 bases). This CDR3 is 12 amino acids long. V was shortened by 9 bases and J by 15 bases, with 21 bases between the two germline ends. CDR1 and CDR2 from the germline V gene are MNHNS and SASEGT.

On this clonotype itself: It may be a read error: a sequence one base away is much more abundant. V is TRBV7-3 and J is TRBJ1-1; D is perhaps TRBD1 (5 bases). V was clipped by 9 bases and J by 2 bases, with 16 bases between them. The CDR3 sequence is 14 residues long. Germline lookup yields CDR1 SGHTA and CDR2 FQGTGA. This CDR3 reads CARQAGWKNTEAFF. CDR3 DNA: TGTGCCAGACAGGCGGGATGGAAAAACACTGAAGCTTTCTTT.

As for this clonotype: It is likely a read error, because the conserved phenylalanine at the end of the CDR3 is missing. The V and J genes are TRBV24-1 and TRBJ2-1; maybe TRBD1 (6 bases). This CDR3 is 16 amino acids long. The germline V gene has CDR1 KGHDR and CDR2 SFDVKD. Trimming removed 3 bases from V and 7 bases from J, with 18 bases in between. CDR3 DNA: TGTGCCACCAGTGATCACCTCCTCCGGACAGAAAATGAGCAGTTCTAC. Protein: CATSDHLLRTENEQFY.

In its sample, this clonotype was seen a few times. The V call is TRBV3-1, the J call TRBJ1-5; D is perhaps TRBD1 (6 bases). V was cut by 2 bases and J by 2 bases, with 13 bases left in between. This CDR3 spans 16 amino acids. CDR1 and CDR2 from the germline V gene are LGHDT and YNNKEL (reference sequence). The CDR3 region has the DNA TGTGCCAGCAGCCAAAGGGGCCCAGGGGGCAATCAGCCCCAGCATTTT. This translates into CASSQRGPGGNQPQHF.

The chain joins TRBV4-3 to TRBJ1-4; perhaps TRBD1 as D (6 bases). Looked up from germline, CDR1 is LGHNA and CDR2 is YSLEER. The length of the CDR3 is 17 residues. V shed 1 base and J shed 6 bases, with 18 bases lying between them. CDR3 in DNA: TGCGCCAGCAGCCAAGCTGTGTCAGGGGACGACCATGAAAAACTGTTTTTT. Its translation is CASSQAVSGDDHEKLFF.

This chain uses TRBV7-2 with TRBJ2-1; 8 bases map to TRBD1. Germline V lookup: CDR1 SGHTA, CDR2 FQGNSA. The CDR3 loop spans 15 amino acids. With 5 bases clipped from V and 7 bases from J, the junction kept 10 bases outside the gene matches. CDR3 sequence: CTSSTYPQGANEQFF. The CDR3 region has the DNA TGTACCAGCAGCACCTACCCTCAGGGGGCTAATGAGCAGTTCTTC.

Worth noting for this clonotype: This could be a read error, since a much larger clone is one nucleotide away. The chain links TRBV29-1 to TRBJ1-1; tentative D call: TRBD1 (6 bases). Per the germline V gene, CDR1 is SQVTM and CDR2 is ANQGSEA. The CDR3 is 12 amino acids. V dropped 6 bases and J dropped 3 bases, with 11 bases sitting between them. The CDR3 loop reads CSVVRGDTEAFF. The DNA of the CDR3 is TGCAGCGTCGTCAGGGGCGACACTGAAGCTTTCTTT. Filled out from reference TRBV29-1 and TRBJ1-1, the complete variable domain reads SAVISQKPSRDICQRGTSLTIQCQVDSQVTMMFWYRQQPGQSLTLIATANQGSEATYESGFVIDKFPISRPNLTFSTLTVSNMSPEDSSIYLCSVVRGDTEAFFGQGTRLTVV.

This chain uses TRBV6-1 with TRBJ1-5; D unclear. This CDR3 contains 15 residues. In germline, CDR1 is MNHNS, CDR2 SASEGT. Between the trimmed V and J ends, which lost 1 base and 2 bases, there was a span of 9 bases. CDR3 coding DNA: TGTGCCAGCAGTGAAGTTGGTAGAGGCAATCAGCCCCAGCATTTT. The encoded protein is CASSEVGRGNQPQHF.

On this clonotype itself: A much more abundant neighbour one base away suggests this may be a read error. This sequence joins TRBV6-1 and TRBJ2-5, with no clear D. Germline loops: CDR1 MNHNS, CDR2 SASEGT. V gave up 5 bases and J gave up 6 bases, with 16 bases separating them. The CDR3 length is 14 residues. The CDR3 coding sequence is TGTGCCAGCAGTCCCACATCTCTCCTGAAGACCCAGTACTTC. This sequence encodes CASSPTSLLKTQYF.

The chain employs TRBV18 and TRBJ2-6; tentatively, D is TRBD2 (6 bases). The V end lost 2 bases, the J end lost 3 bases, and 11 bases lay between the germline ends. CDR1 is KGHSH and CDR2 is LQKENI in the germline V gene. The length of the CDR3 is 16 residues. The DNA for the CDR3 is TGTGCCAGCTCACCAGCTCCGGGGGTTGGGGCCAACGTCCTGACTTTC. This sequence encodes CASSPAPGVGANVLTF.

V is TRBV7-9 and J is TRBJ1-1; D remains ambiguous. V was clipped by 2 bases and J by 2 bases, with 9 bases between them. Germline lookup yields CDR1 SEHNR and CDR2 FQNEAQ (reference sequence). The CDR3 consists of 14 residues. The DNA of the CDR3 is TGTGCCAGCAGCTTAAAAGGAGGCAACACTGAAGCTTTCTTT. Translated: CASSLKGGNTEAFF.

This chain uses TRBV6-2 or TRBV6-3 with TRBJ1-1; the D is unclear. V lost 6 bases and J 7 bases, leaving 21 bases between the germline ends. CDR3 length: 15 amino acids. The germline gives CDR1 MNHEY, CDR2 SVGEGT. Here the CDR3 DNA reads TGTGCCAGCAGCCTGATTGCTATTGGAAGAGGTGAAGCTTTCTTT. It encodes CASSLIAIGRGEAFF.

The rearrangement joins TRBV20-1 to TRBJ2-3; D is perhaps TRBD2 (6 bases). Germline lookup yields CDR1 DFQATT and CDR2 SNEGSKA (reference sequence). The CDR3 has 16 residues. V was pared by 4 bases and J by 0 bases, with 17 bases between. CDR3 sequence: CSAISWGEPSTDTQYF. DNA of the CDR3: TGCAGTGCTATCTCCTGGGGGGAACCAAGCACAGATACGCAGTATTTT.

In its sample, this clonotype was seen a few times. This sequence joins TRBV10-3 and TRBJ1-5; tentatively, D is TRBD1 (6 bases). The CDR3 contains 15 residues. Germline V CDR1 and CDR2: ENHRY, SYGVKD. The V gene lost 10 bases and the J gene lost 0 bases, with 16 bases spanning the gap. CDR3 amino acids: CATQLGGLSNQPQHF. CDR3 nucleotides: TGTGCCACCCAACTAGGGGGTCTTAGCAATCAGCCCCAGCATTTT.

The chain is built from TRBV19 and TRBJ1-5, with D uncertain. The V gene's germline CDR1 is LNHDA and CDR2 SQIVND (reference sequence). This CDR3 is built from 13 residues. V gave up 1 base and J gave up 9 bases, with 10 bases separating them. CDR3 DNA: TGTGCCAGTAGTATAGGGTCGGAGGGGCCCCAGCATTTT. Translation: CASSIGSEGPQHF. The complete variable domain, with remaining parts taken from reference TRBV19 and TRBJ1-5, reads DGGITQSPKYLFRKEGQNVTLSCEQNLNHDAMYWYRQDPGQGLRLIYYSQIVNDFQKGDIAEGYSVSREKKESFPLTVTSAQKNPTAFYLCASSIGSEGPQHFGDGTRLSIL.

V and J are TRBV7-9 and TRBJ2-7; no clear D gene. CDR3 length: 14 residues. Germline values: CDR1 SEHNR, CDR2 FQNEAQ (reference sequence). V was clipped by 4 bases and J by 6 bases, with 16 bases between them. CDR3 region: CASSSSSVEGEQYF. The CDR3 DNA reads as TGTGCCAGCAGCTCCTCGTCCGTGGAAGGCGAGCAGTACTTC.

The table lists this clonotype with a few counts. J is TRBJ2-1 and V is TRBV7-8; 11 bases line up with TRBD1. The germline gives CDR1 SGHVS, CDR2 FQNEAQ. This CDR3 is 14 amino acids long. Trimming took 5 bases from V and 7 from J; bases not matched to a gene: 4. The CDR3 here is CASSAGTGGNEQFF. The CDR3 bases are TGTGCCAGCAGCGCCGGGACAGGGGGGAATGAGCAGTTCTTC.

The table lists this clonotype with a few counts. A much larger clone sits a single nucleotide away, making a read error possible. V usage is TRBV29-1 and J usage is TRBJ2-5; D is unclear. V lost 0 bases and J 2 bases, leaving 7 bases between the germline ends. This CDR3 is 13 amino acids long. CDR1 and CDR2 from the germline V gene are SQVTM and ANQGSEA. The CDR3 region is CSVEDGRQETQYF. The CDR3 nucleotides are TGCAGCGTTGAAGACGGGCGGCAAGAGACCCAGTACTTC.

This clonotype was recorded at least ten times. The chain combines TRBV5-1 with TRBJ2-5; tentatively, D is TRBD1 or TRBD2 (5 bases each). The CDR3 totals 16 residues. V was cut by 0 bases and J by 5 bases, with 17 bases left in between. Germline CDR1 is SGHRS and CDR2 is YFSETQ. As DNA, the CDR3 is TGCGCCAGCAGCTTGGGTAGGGGCACGCCGGGGGAGACCCAGTACTTC. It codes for CASSLGRGTPGETQYF.

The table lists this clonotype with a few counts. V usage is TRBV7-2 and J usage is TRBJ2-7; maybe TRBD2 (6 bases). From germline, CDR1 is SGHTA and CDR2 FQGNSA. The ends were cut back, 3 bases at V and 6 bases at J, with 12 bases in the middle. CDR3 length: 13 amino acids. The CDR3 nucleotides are TGTGCCAGCAGCTTCGGGACTTCGGGCGAGCAGTACTTC. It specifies CASSFGTSGEQYF.